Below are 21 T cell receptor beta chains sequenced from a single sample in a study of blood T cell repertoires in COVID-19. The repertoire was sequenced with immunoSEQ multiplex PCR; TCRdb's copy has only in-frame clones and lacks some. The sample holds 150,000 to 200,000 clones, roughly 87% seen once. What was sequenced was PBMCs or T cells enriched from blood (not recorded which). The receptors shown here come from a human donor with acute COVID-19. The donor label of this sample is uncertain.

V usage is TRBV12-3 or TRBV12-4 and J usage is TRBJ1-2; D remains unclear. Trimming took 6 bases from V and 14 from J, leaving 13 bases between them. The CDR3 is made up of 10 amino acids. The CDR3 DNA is TGTGCCAGCAGCCTAGTTGACGTGACCTTC. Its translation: CASSLVDVTF.

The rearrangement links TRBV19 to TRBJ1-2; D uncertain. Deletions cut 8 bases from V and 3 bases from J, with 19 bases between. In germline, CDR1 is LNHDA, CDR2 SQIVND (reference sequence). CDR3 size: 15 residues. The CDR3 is CASESHVPGDYGYTF. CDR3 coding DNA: TGTGCCAGTGAAAGTCACGTCCCGGGAGACTATGGCTACACCTTC.

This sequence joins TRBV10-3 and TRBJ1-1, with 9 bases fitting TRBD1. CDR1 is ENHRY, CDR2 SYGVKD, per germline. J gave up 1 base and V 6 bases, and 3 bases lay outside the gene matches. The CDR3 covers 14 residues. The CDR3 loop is CAIRTGGENTEAFF. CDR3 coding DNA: TGTGCCATCAGGACAGGGGGAGAGAACACTGAAGCTTTCTTT.

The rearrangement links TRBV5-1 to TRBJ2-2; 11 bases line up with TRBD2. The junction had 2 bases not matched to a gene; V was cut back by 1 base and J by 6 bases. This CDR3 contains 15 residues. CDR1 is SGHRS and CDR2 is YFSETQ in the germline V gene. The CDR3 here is CASSLSLAGAGELFF. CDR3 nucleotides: TGCGCCAGCAGCTTGTCACTAGCGGGGGCCGGGGAGCTGTTTTTT. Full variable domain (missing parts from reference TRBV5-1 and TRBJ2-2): KAGVTQTPRYLIKTRGQQVTLSCSPISGHRSVSWYQQTPGQGLQFLFEYFSETQRNKGNFPGRFSGRQFSNSRSEMNVSTLELGDSALYLCASSLSLAGAGELFFGEGSRLTVL.

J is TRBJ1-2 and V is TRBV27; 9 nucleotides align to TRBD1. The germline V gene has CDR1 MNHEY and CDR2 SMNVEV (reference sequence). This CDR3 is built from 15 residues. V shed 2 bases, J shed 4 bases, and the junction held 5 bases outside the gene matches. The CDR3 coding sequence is TGTGCCAGCAGTTTAACAGGGGGCGGCAGCTATGGCTACACCTTC. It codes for CASSLTGGGSYGYTF.

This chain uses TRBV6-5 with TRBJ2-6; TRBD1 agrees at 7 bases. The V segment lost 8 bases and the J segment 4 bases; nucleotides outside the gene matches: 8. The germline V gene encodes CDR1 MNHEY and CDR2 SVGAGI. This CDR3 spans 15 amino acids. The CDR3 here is CASLLQGSGANVLTF. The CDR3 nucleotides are TGTGCCAGCCTCCTACAGGGGTCAGGGGCCAACGTCCTGACTTTC.

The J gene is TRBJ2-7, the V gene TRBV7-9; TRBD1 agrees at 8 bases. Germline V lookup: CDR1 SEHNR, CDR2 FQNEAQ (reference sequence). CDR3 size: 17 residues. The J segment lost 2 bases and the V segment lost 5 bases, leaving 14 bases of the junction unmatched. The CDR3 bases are TGTGCCAGCAGCCCAAACCTAGGACAGGGACACACCTACGAGCAGTACTTC. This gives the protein CASSPNLGQGHTYEQYF.

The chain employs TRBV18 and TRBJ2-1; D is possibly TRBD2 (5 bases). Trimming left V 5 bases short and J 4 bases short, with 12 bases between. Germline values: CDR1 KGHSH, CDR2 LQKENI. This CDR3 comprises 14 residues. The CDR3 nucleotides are TGTGCCAGCTCAAAGGGTGGGGAGTACAATGAGCAGTTCTTC. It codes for CASSKGGEYNEQFF. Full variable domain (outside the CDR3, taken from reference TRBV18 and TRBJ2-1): NAGVMQNPRHLVRRRGQEARLRCSPMKGHSHVYWYRQLPEEGLKFMVYLQKENIIDESGMPKERFSAEFPKEGPSILRIQQVVRGDSAAYFCASSKGGEYNEQFFGPGTRLTVL.

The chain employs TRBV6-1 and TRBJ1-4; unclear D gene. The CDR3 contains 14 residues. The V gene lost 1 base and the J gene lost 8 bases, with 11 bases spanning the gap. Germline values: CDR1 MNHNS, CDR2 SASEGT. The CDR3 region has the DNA TGTGCCAGCAGTGAAGTCGAGGGTGGCGAAAAACTGTTTTTT. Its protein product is CASSEVEGGEKLFF.

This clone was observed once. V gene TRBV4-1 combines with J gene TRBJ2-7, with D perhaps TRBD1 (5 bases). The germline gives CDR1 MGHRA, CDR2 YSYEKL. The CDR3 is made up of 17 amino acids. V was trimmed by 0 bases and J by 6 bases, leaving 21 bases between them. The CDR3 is CASSQELKGRVGSEQYF. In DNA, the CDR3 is TGCGCCAGCAGCCAAGAGTTAAAGGGGCGCGTCGGGTCCGAGCAGTACTTC.

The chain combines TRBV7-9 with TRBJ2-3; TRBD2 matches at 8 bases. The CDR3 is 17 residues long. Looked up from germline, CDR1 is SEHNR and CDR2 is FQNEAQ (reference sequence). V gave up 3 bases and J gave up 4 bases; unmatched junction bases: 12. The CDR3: CASSFRRRGGISDTQYF. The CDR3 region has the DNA TGTGCCAGCAGCTTCCGCCGACGCGGGGGGATCTCAGATACGCAGTATTTT.

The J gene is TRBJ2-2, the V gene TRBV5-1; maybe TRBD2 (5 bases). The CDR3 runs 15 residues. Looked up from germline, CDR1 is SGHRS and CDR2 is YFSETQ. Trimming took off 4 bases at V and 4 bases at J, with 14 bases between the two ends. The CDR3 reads CASSRTRSGTGELFF. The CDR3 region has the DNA TGCGCCAGCAGCCGGACTCGCTCGGGCACCGGGGAGCTGTTTTTT.

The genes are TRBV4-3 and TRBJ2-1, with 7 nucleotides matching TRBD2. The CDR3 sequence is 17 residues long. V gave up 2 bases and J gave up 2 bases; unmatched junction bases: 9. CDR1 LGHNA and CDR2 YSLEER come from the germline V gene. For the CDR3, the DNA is TGCGCCAGCAGCCAAATTTCGGCGGGGGTGGCCTACAATGAGCAGTTCTTC. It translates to CASSQISAGVAYNEQFF.

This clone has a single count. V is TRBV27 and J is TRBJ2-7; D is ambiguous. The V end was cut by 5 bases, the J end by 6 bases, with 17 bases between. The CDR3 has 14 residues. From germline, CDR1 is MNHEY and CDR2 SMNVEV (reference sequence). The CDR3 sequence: CASSPESYPAEQYF. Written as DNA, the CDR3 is TGTGCCAGCAGTCCCGAGAGCTACCCCGCCGAGCAGTACTTC.

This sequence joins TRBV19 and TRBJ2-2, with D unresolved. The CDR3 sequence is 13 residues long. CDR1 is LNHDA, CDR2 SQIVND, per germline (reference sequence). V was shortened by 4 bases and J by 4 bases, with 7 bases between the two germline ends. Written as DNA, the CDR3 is TGTGCCAGTAGTACCATTAGCACCGGGGAGCTGTTTTTT. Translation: CASSTISTGELFF.

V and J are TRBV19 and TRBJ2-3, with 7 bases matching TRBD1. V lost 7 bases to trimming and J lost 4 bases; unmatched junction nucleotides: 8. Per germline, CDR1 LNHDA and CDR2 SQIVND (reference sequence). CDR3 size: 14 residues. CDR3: CASNRGLRADTQYF. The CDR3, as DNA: TGTGCCAGTAATAGGGGGCTAAGGGCAGATACGCAGTATTTT.

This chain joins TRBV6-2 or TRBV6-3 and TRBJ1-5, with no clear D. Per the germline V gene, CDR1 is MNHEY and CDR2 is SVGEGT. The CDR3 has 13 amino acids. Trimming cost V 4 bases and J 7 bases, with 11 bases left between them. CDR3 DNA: TGTGCCAGCAGTTCTACGGCGGGCCAGCCCCAGCATTTT. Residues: CASSSTAGQPQHF.

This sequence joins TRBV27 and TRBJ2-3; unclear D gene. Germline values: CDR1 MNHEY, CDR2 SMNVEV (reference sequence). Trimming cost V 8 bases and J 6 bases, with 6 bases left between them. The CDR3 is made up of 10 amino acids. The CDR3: CASGLDTQYF. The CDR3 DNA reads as TGTGCCAGCGGCTTGGATACGCAGTATTTT.

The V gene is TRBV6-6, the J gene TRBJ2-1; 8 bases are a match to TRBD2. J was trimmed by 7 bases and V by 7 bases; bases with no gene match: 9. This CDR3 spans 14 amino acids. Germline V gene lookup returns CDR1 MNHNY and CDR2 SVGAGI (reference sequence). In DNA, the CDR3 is TGTGCCAGCACCCGCGGGGGGACGGGGAATGAGCAGTTCTTC. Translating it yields CASTRGGTGNEQFF.

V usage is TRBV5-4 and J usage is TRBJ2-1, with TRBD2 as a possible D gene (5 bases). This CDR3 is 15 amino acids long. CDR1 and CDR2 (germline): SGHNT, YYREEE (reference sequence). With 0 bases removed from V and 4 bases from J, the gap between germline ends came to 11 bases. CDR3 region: CASSLDHRGYNEQFF. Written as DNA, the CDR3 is TGTGCCAGCAGCTTGGACCATCGCGGGTACAATGAGCAGTTCTTC.

CDR3 region: CASSPRDRGRDYEQYF. The CDR3, as DNA: TGTGCCAGCAGCCCGAGGGACAGGGGGCGCGACTACGAGCAGTACTTC. V and J are TRBV11-1 and TRBJ2-7; TRBD1 matches 12 bases. This CDR3 is 16 amino acids long. The V segment lost 5 bases and the J segment 3 bases; nucleotides outside the gene matches: 8. From germline, CDR1 is SGHAT and CDR2 FQDESV (reference sequence).